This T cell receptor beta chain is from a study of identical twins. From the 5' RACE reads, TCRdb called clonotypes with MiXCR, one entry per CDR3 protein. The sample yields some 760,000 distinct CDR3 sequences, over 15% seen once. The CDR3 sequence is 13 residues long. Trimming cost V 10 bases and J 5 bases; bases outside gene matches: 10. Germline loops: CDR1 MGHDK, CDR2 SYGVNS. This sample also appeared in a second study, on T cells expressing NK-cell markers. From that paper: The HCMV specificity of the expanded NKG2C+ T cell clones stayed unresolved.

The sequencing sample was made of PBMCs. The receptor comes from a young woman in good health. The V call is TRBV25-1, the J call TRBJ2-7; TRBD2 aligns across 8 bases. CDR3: CATVSGTSNEQYF. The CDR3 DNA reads TGTGCCACCGTTAGCGGGACCAGCAACGAGCAGTACTTC.